This TCR beta chain was obtained from a study of blood T cells in healthy people across ages. Primed by a sample-barcoded 5' primer and a J-beta primer mix, a second PCR proceeded for roughly 7 to 11 cycles. Each sample provided no less than 2.5 million CDR3-containing paired-end reads. TCRdb itself ran the 5' RACE reads through MiXCR, one entry per CDR3 protein. The sample lists approximately 2,000,000 distinct CDR3 sequences; roughly 43% were seen once. Germline values: CDR1 SGHTA, CDR2 FQGTGA. The CDR3 spans 16 residues. V gave up 5 bases and J gave up 2 bases; unmatched junction bases: 9. This clonotype was counted only a few times.

The source material was blood. The origin of this receptor is a human donor in good health. The chain combines TRBV7-3 with TRBJ2-1; 7 positions agree with TRBD2. The CDR3 loop reads CASSPQRGGPYNEQFF. The CDR3 DNA is TGTGCCAGCAGCCCCCAACGGGGAGGGCCCTACAATGAGCAGTTCTTC.